This T cell receptor beta chain was retrieved from a study of cytomegalovirus exposure and HLA in healthy donors. Overall study results and limits: Donors were assumed by presence/absence analyses to have roughly uniform sequencing depth. TRBV6-2, TRBV6-3 and some other V segments were excluded as indistinguishable. In a later analysis, TCR beta V- and J-gene trimming was associated with a missense DCLRE1C variant.

With 60 Vbeta and 13 Jbeta primers, the PCR was carried out. Assay used: immunoSEQ multiplex PCR; TCRdb lists only in-frame clones, some missing. Seen here are fewer than 200,000 clones, 80% to 90% observed once, and the top ten hold about 1.9%. The CDR3 has 12 amino acids. Germline loops: CDR1 SEHNR, CDR2 FQNEAQ (reference sequence). This clone was seen more than once but under ten times. Its cognate antigen is unknown. A read error may account for a junction end that differs from germline. This clonotype was sampled from a woman between 18 and 30 years old in good health and CMV-seronegative. The V gene is TRBV7-9, the J gene TRBJ2-7; D is possibly TRBD1 (6 bases). The source material was PBMCs. CDR3 residues: CSSRGEGYEQYF. The CDR3 coding sequence is TGTTCCAGCAGGGGAGAGGGCTACGAGCAGTACTTC.